This TCR beta chain was sequenced in a study of cytomegalovirus exposure and HLA in healthy donors. The germline V and J ends were trimmed by 5 bases and 3 bases, with 19 bases remaining between them. Germline values: CDR1 SGHTA, CDR2 FQGNSA. CDR3 length: 16 residues. Researchers ran the PCR with 60 Vbeta and 13 Jbeta primers. Generated by immunoSEQ multiplex PCR, the TCRdb table keeps only in-frame clones and is missing some. The sample holds 100,000 or so clones, 78% seen once. Sequenced sample: PBMCs. The chain has TRBV7-2 and TRBJ2-5; tentative D call: TRBD1 (6 bases). The clonotype originates from a man aged 25 to 40 in good health and CMV-seronegative. Written as DNA, the CDR3 is TGTGCCAGCAGCGGTAGGGTCTGGACAGAAAAAGAGACCCAGTACTTC. Protein: CASSGRVWTEKETQYF.